These T cell receptor beta chains were read from a single sample in a study of regulatory T cells in long-lasting Graves disease. TCRdb reprocessed the multiplex PCR reads with MiXCR, giving one entry per CDR3 protein. The data contain roughly 430,000 distinct CDR3 sequences, about 21% of them seen just once; the ten biggest clones take up roughly an eighth. The input for sequencing was peripheral blood mononuclear cells (PBMCs), taken when the disease was refractory, from a patient treated with antithyroid drugs. These receptor sequences come from a female donor with Graves disease. CDR3s include the opening cysteine and the closing phenylalanine or tryptophan. D genes are given only for firm matches. Size is stated for part of the rows, as once, few or many counts, or as a class when the clone is expanded.

D	V	size	CDR3
TRBD1	TRBV3-1	few	CASSNDRAYTF
TRBD1	TRBV12-5	few	CASGFTTTGGETQYF
NA	TRBV7-3	few	CASSKTDSVNTEAFF
TRBD1	TRBV6-2/TRBV6-3	many	CASSYWRTGIYEQYF
NA	TRBV20-1	NA	CSARAPPEGQYF
TRBD2	TRBV28	many	CASRPISSGRVETQYF
TRBD2	TRBV27	NA	CASSRLAGDTQYF
NA	TRBV11-2	many	CASSHSASNEKLFF
TRBD1	TRBV7-3	many	CASRKDRRNTGELFF
TRBD1	TRBV28	many	CASSLYSGQGTEAFF
TRBD2	TRBV30	NA	CALLAGGTDTQYF
TRBD2	TRBV5-1	once	CASSITSGKSTGELFF
NA	TRBV7-2	many	CASSPRGGGKETQYF
NA	TRBV6-1	many	CASSEVAGVETTEAFF
NA	TRBV15	NA	CATSRVEPYEQYF
TRBD1	TRBV5-1	NA	CASRPGQGSTEQYF
NA	TRBV3-1	few	CASSPLDRTRLTLNEKLFF
TRBD2	TRBV5-1	once	CASSFTSGQTYNEQFF
NA	TRBV7-2	many	CASSFRTGNNQPQHF
NA	TRBV2	many	CASRGSPDEQYF
TRBD1	TRBV30	few	CAWGDRVVTNEKLFF
NA	TRBV11-2	many	CASSLEYDRQETQYF
TRBD1	TRBV5-6	NA	CASSLGDRGTREQYF
NA	TRBV11-1	NA	CASSLTSGIDEKLFF
NA	TRBV9	NA	CASSPPSGSPLHF
NA	TRBV28	many	CASSLRGRGDSPLHF
NA	TRBV12-3/TRBV12-4	NA	CASGWTHLYEQYF